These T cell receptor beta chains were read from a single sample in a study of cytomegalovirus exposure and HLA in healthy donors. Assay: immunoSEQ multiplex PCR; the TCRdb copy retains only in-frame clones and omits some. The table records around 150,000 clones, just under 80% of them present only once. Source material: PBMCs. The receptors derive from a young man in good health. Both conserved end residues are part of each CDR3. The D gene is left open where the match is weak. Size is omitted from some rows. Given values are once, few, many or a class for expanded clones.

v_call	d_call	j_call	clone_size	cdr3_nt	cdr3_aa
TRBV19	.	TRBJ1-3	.	TGTGCCAGTAGTACCCAGACATTGTTCGGAAACACCATATATTTT	CASSTQTLFGNTIYF
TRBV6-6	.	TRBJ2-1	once	TGTGCCAGCAGGGCCGGGACTTCCCCCTACAATGAGCAGTTCTTC	CASRAGTSPYNEQFF
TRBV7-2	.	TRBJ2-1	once	TGTGCCAGCAGCTTAGATGAGGGCCCAAGGGAGCAGTTCTTC	CASSLDEGPREQFF
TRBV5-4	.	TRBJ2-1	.	TGTGCCAGCAGCTTGGGGACAGCCTCCTACAATGAGCAGTTCTTC	CASSLGTASYNEQFF
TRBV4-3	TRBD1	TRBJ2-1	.	TGCGCCAGCACCCAAGAAACCCCCGGGACAGGGACTTACAATGAGCAGTTCTTC	CASTQETPGTGTYNEQFF
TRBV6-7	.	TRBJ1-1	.	TGTGCCAGCAGTCTTTGTCAGTCGTCCCCGAACACTGAAGCTTTCTTT	CASSLCQSSPNTEAFF
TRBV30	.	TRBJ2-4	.	TGTGCCTGGAGTCTTTCAGGGGGGTACATTCAGTACTTC	CAWSLSGGYIQYF
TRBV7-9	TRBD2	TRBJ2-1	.	TGTTCCAGCAGCTTCGCACTAGCGGGTATGGGTAATGAGCAGTTCTTC	CSSSFALAGMGNEQFF
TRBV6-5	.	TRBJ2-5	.	TGTGCCAGCGGTTTCCGGGAGACCCAGTACTTC	CASGFRETQYF
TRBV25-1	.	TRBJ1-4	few	TGTGCCAGCAGTGAGCAGGGGCGGGAGGAAAAACTGTTTTTT	CASSEQGREEKLFF
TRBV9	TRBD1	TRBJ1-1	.	TGTGCCAGCAGCGCACAGGGGGCGGGGGACACTGAAGCTTTCTTT	CASSAQGAGDTEAFF
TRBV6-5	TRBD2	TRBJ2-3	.	TGTGCCAGCAGACTAGCGGGAGGGCTCGATACGCAGTATTTT	CASRLAGGLDTQYF
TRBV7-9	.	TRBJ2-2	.	TGTGCCAACCACTCCCGGGAGCAGCGGGCCGGGGAGCTGTTTTTT	CANHSREQRAGELFF
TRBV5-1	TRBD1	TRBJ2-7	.	TGCGCCAGCAGTGCCGGGACAGGGCTACACGAGCAGTACTTC	CASSAGTGLHEQYF
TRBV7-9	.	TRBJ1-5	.	TGTGCCAGCAGCTTAGCGTCCGGGAACAATCAGCCCCAGCATTTT	CASSLASGNNQPQHF
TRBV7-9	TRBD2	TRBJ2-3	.	TGTGCCAGCAGCCCCGTAGCGGGAGGGCCTGGTACGCAGTATTTT	CASSPVAGGPGTQYF
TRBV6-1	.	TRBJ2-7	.	TGTGCCAGCAGTGAATCCGTTCTTAGCGAGCAGTACTTC	CASSESVLSEQYF
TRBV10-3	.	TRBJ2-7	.	TGTGCCATCAGTGAGTATCTGACTAGCTCCTACGAGCAGTACTTC	CAISEYLTSSYEQYF
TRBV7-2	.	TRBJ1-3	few	TGTGCCAGCAGCTTAGTAGACGCGGGCTCTGGAAACACCATATATTTT	CASSLVDAGSGNTIYF
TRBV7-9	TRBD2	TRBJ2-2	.	TGTGCCAGCAGCTTAGACCCTGCAGCGGGAGTCCCCGGGGAGCTGTTTTTT	CASSLDPAAGVPGELFF
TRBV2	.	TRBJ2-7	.	TGTGCCAGCGGGGCTGGCGGGGTCGCCTACGAGCAGTACTTC	CASGAGGVAYEQYF
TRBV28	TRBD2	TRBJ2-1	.	TGTGCCAGCAGTTCCCCGGCTAGCGGGAGTAAGTATGAGCAGTTCTTC	CASSSPASGSKYEQFF
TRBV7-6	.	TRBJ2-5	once	TGTGCCAGCAGCTCCCTGGAGGGGCAAGAGACCCAGTACTTC	CASSSLEGQETQYF
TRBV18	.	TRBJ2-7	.	TGTGCCAGCTCACCTAGGCGGACTACCACCTACGAGCAGTACTTC	CASSPRRTTTYEQYF
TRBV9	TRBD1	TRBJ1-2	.	TGTGCCAGCAGCGTAGACGAAAATCCAGGGGGCATCTATGGCTACACCTTC	CASSVDENPGGIYGYTF
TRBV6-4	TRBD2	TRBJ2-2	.	TGTGCCAGCAGTGAACGGGAGGACGGGGAGCTGTTTTTT	CASSEREDGELFF
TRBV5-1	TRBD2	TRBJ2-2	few	TGCGCCAGCAGCCCGGATAGCGGGAGGACCGACACCGGGGAGCTGTTTTTT	CASSPDSGRTDTGELFF
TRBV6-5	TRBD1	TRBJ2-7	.	TGTGCCAGCAGCCGTACCGGGACAGGGGGCTACGAGCAGTACTTC	CASSRTGTGGYEQYF
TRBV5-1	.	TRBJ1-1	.	TGCGCCAGCAGCTTGGTCGTGAACACTGAAGCTTTCTTT	CASSLVVNTEAFF
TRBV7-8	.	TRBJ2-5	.	TGTGCCAGCGCCCTTTATCCGGCCACAAGGGGGGAGACCCAGTACTTC	CASALYPATRGETQYF
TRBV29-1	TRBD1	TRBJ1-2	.	TGCAGCGTAAGCGAGTCTACAGGGGGCTGGGGCTACACCTTC	CSVSESTGGWGYTF
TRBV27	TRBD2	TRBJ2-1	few	TGTGCCACCAAGACTAGCGGGAGGGCCCGGGAGCAGTTCTTC	CATKTSGRAREQFF
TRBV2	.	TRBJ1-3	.	TGTGCCAGAAACAGGGCGAACTCTGGAAACACCATATATTTT	CARNRANSGNTIYF
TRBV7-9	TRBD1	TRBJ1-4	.	TGTGCCAGCAGCCCGGGACAGAGCCGCGGAAATGAAAAACTGTTTTTT	CASSPGQSRGNEKLFF
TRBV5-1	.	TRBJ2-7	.	TGCGCCAGCAGCTTGGGAGTTAACGAGCAGTACTTC	CASSLGVNEQYF
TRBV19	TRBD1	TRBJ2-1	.	TGTGCCAGTAGTCCGCCTTGGGGGACAGGGGGGGACAATGAGCAGTTCTTC	CASSPPWGTGGDNEQFF
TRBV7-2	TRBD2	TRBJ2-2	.	TGTGCCAGCAGCATCGGGACTAGCGGAGGAAACACCGGGGAGCTGTTTTTT	CASSIGTSGGNTGELFF
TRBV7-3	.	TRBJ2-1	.	TGTGCCAGCAGCTTAACGTCCAGGAATGAGCAGTTCTTC	CASSLTSRNEQFF
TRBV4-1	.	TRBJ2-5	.	TGCGCCAGCAGCCCGGTGTTTCAAGAGACCCAGTACTTC	CASSPVFQETQYF
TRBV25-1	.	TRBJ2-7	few	TGTGCCAGCAGTGCTTACACAGGAGGGGAGCAGTACTTC	CASSAYTGGEQYF
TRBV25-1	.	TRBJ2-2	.	TGTGCCAGCAGTGAATCCGGTAACACCGGGGAGCTGTTTTTT	CASSESGNTGELFF
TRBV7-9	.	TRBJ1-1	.	TGTGCCAGCAGCACCCGGACAGCGAACACTGAAGCTTTCTTT	CASSTRTANTEAFF
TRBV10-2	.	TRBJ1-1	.	TGCGCCAGCAGTGTATCGGGAAGGACTGAAGCTTTCTTT	CASSVSGRTEAFF
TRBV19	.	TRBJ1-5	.	TGTGCCAGTAGTATAACTCCCGGAGGGCTCAATCAGCCCCAGCATTTT	CASSITPGGLNQPQHF
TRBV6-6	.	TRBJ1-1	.	TGTGCCAGCAGTTACTCTCGGGACAACCTTGAACGGGGAGCTTTCTTT	CASSYSRDNLERGAFF
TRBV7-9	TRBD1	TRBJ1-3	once	TGTGCCAGCAGCTTAGAGGGACAGCGATTCTCTGGAAACACCATATATTTT	CASSLEGQRFSGNTIYF